This T cell receptor beta chain was documented in a study of Tregs in tolerant kidney transplant recipients. V was cut by 7 bases and J by 4 bases, with 13 bases left in between. The CDR3 consists of 14 residues. Germline CDR1 reads SGHTA; CDR2 reads FQGNSA. The table came from immunoSEQ multiplex PCR; TCRdb's copy has only in-frame clones and leaves some out. The sample has nearly 15,000 clones, about 82% seen once; the top ten hold under 2%. The genes are TRBV7-2 and TRBJ2-2, with a weak D call TRBD1 (6 bases). The specimen comprised Tregs from blood, sampled before the transplant. This TCR came from a human donor who received a combined kidney and bone marrow transplant. For the CDR3, the DNA is TGTGCCAGCACCCGAGGGGGTGCCACCGGGGAGCTGTTTTTT. Protein product: CASTRGGATGELFF.